Shown below are 10 T cell receptor beta chains from a single sample sequenced in a study of blood T cell repertoires in COVID-19. Profiled with immunoSEQ multiplex PCR; TCRdb holds only in-frame clones, not every one. This table holds 95,000 to 150,000 clones, roughly 83% found once. Material: peripheral blood. Source of these receptors: a human donor in a cohort sampled during active COVID-19.

This chain uses TRBV6-2 or TRBV6-3 with TRBJ2-7; TRBD1 matches at 10 bases. The CDR3 length is 15 residues. The germline CDR1 and CDR2 sequences are MNHEY and SVGEGT. V was pared by 4 bases and J by 5 bases, with 8 bases of the junction left unmatched. DNA for the CDR3: TGTGCCAGCAGTTCGGTCCGGGACAGGGGAAACGAGCAGTACTTC. Translating it yields CASSSVRDRGNEQYF.

The V call is TRBV11-2, the J call TRBJ2-7, with D maybe TRBD2 (6 bases). Per germline, CDR1 SGHAT and CDR2 FQNNGV. Trimming took 4 bases from V and 2 from J, leaving 12 bases between them. The CDR3 has 14 residues. DNA for the CDR3: TGTGCCAGCAGCTCAACCCGGGGGACCTACGAGCAGTACTTC. Its translation: CASSSTRGTYEQYF.

The V gene is TRBV7-9, the J gene TRBJ2-3, with 8 bases fitting TRBD1. The CDR3 spans 15 residues. CDR1 and CDR2 from the germline V gene are SEHNR and FQNEAQ (reference sequence). With V trimmed by 3 bases and J by 0 bases, 2 bases remained unmatched. In nucleotides, the CDR3 is TGTGCCAGCAGCTTTGGGGACAGGAGCACAGATACGCAGTATTTT. Its translation is CASSFGDRSTDTQYF.

The rearrangement links TRBV5-5 to TRBJ2-1, with D perhaps TRBD1 (6 bases). Germline V gene sequence: CDR1 SGHKS, CDR2 YYEKEE (reference sequence). CDR3 length: 16 residues. Trimming took 4 bases from V and 4 from J, leaving 18 bases between them. The CDR3 protein is CASSGEVTGSYNEQFF. CDR3 coding DNA: TGTGCCAGCAGCGGGGAAGTGACAGGTTCATACAATGAGCAGTTCTTC.

The J gene is TRBJ2-3, the V gene TRBV10-1; 7 nucleotides agree with TRBD1. With V trimmed by 6 bases and J by 6 bases, 6 bases remained unmatched. The CDR3 totals 13 residues. The germline CDR1 and CDR2 sequences are WNHNN and SYGVQD (reference sequence). CDR3 residues: CASRDPQGDTQYF. CDR3 bases: TGCGCCAGCAGGGACCCACAGGGGGATACGCAGTATTTT.

This clone was detected only a few times. The CDR3 DNA reads TGTGCCAGCAGTTACTTAACAGGGGGTGAAAAACTGTTTTTT. Its protein product is CASSYLTGGEKLFF. This chain links TRBV6-5 with TRBJ1-4; 8 bases map to TRBD1. This CDR3 contains 14 residues. Germline values: CDR1 MNHEY, CDR2 SVGAGI. J was trimmed by 7 bases and V by 1 base; bases with no gene match: 2.

The chain combines TRBV11-2 with TRBJ2-7; D might be TRBD2 (6 bases). V gave up 9 bases and J gave up 0 bases, with 15 bases separating them. Germline V CDR1 and CDR2: SGHAT, FQNNGV. This CDR3 is 14 amino acids long. CDR3 in amino acids: CASSGGASSYEQYF. CDR3 DNA: TGTGCCAGTTCCGGGGGAGCCAGCTCCTACGAGCAGTACTTC.

The V and J genes are TRBV9 and TRBJ2-3; 8 bases match TRBD2. The V and J ends lost 4 bases and 0 bases, in that order; junction bases with no gene match: 10. CDR3 size: 17 residues. From germline, CDR1 is SGDLS and CDR2 YYNGEE. CDR3 region: CASSRSGTRPSTDTQYF. CDR3 nucleotide sequence: TGTGCCAGCAGCCGTTCGGGGACTAGACCTAGCACAGATACGCAGTATTTT.

The genes are TRBV11-2 and TRBJ1-4; D ambiguous. In germline, CDR1 is SGHAT, CDR2 FQNNGV. V gave up 2 bases and J gave up 0 bases, with 7 bases separating them. The CDR3 loop spans 15 amino acids. CDR3: CASSLQATTNEKLFF. CDR3 coding DNA: TGTGCCAGCAGCTTACAAGCCACAACTAATGAAAAACTGTTTTTT.

The chain couples TRBV7-8 to TRBJ2-2; D may be TRBD1 (6 bases). The CDR3 runs to 16 residues. Trimming took off 5 bases at V and 2 bases at J, with 15 bases between the two ends. Germline-derived CDR1 and CDR2 are SGHVS and FQNEAQ. The CDR3 reads CASSPHRESNTGELFF. Written as DNA, the CDR3 is TGTGCCAGCAGCCCACACAGGGAGAGTAACACCGGGGAGCTGTTTTTT.